The clone carrying this T cell receptor (beta chain) was recorded many times. Its antigen is currently unknown. The data derive from a study of T cells after yellow fever vaccination. At the level of the study: Fractions of low cell number were prepared using SMART-Seq v4 Ultra Low Input. Regarding the study as a whole: Bulk-population clonotypes that are abundant could appear as contaminants in FACS-sorted repertoires. Clones that expanded after primary vaccination mostly reappeared after the booster (approximately 96% CD4, roughly 90% CD8).

V gave up 0 bases and J gave up 4 bases, with 7 bases separating them. CDR1 and CDR2 from the germline V gene are SGDLS and YYNGEE. The CDR3 runs 13 residues. TCR cDNA was made by 5'RACE template switching, adding a universal primer site and UMIs. TCRdb ran MiXCR on the 5' RACE reads and lists one entry per CDR3 protein. Of 310,000 or so distinct CDR3 sequences listed, approximately 7% were seen once; the top ten hold roughly a sixth. The receptor's source is a man between 18 and 29 years old who received the YFV17D yellow fever vaccine. This chain connects TRBV9 to TRBJ2-5; D is possibly TRBD1 (6 bases). Sequences were derived from PBMCs, sampled roughly seven weeks after the first yellow fever vaccination. In DNA, the CDR3 is TGTGCCAGCAGCGTAGACAGGGTAGAGACCCAGTACTTC. Its translation: CASSVDRVETQYF.